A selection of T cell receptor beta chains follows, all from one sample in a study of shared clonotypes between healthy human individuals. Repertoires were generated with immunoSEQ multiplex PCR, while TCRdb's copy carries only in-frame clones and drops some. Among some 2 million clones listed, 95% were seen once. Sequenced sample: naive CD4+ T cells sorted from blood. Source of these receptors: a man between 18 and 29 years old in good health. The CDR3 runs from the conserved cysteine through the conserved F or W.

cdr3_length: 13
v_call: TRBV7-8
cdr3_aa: CASSLAREGGYTF

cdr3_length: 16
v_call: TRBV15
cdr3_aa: CATSRGSGTGSTEAFF

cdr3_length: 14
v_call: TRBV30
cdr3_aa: CAWSVSGLGGPQHF

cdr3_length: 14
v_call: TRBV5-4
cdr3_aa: CASSLGVGTDTQYF

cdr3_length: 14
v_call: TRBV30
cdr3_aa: CAWSLDRGKYGYTF

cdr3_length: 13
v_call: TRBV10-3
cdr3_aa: CAMGTGYEDTQYF

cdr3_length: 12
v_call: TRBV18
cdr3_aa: CASSPQGDEAFF

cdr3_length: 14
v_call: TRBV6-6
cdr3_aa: CASRVGQDTDTQYF

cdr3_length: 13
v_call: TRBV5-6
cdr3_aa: CASSWGGNEKLFF

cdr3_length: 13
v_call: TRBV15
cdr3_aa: CATSRAPGDGYTF

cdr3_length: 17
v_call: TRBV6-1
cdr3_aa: CASSEMGLRDSSYEQYF

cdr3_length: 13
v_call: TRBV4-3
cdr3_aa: CASSLGFNQPQHF

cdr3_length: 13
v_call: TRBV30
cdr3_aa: CAWRRFSNTEAFF

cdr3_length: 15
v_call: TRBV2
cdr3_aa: CASSRTGGRVNEQFF

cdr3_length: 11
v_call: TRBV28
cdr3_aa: CASSPNQPQHF

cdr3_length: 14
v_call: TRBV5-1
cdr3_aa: CASTEGGRTGELFF

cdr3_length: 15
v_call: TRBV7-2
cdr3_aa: CASSLASSGRVEQFF

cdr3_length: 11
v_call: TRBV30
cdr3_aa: CAWGPGTTQYF

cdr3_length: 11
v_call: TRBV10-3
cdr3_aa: CAISDSQEAFF

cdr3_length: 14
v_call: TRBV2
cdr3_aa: CASTQEVSAYEQYF

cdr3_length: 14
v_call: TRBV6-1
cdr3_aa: CASSETGGGYGYTF

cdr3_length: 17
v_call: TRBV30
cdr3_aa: CAWSGQGAHSSYNEQFF

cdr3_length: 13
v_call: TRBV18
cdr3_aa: CASSPLSGYEQYF

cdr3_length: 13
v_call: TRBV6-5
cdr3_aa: CAIQRAGANVLTF

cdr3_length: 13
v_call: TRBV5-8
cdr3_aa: CASSETENYGYTF

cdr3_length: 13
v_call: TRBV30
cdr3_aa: CAWSDANTDTQYF

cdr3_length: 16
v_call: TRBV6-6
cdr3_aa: CASSHTSGVHPDTQYF

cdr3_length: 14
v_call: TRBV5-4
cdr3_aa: CASSLAGDSGELFF

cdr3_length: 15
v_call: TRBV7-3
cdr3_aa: CASSSGTEGTGELFF

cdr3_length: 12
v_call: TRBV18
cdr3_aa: CASNGMNTEAFF

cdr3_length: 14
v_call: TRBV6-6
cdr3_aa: CASRGSGTYYEQYF

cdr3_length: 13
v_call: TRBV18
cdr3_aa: CASSLGTVTEQFF

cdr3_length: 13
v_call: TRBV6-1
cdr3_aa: CASRGQGPYGYTF

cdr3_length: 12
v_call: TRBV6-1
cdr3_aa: CASSEKPLEAFF

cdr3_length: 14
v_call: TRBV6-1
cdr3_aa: CASRAGPQNTEAFF

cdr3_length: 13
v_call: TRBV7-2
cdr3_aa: CASSTGQGYEQYF

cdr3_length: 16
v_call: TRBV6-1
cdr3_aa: CASSKGQFGTTLEQYF

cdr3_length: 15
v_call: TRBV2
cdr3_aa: CASSAFTGNTGELFF

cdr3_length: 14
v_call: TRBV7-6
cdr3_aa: CASSRFIPAETQYF

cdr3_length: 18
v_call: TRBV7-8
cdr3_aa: CASSLGGLAAVPLYEQYF

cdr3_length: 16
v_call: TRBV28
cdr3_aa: CASSLLGQGASYEQYF

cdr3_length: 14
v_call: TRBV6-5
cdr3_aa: CASSYSGLQETQYF

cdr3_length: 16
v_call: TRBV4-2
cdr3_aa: CASSQALLGNTDTQYF

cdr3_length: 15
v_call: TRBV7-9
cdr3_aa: CASSPGTGANSPLHF

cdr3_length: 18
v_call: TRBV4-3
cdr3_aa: CASSQDSRWEGGTDTQYF

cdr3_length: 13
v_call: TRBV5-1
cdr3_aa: CASSPGGNNEQFF

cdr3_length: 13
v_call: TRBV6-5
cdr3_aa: CASSYVREKGYTF

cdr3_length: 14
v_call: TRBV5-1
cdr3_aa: CASSLGAGGNEQFF